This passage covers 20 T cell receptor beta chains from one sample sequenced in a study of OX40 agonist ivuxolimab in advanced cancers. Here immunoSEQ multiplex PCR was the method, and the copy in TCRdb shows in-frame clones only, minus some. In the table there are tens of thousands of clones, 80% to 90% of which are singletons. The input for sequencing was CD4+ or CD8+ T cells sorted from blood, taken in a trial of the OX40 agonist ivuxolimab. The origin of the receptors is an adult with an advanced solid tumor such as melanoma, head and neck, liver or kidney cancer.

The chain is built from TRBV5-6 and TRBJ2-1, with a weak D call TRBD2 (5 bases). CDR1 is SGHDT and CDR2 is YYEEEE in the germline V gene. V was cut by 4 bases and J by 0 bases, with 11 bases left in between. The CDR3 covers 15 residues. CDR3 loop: CASSPLAISYNEQFF. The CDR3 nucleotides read TGTGCCAGCAGCCCCCTAGCTATCTCCTACAATGAGCAGTTCTTC.

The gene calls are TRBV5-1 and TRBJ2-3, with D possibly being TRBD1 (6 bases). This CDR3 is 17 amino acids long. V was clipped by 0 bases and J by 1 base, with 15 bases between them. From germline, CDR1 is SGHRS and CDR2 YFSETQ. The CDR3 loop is CASSLAFDRLRTDTQYF. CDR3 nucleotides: TGCGCCAGCAGCTTGGCGTTTGACAGGCTCCGCACAGATACGCAGTATTTT. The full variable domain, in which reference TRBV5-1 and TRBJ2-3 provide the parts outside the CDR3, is KAGVTQTPRYLIKTRGQQVTLSCSPISGHRSVSWYQQTPGQGLQFLFEYFSETQRNKGNFPGRFSGRQFSNSRSEMNVSTLELGDSALYLCASSLAFDRLRTDTQYFGPGTRLTVL.

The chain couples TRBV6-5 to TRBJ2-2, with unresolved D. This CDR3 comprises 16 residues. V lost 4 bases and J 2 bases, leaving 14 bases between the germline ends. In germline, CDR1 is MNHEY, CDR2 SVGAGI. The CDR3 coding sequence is TGTGCCAGCAGTTCACGGACCAAGCCCAACACCGGGGAGCTGTTTTTT. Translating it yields CASSSRTKPNTGELFF.

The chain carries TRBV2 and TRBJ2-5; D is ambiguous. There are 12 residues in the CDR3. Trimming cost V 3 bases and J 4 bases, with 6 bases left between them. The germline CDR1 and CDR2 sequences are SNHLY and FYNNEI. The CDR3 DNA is TGTGCCAGCAGTGATTATGGAGAGACCCAGTACTTC. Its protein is CASSDYGETQYF.

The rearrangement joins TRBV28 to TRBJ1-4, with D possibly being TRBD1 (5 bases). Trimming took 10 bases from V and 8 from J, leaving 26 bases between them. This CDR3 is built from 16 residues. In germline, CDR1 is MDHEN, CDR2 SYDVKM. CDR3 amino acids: CAIRGAVGRRGEKLFF. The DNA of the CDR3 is TGTGCCATCAGAGGCGCGGTGGGGCGGAGAGGGGAAAAACTGTTTTTT. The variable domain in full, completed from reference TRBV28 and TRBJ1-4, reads DVKVTQSSRYLVKRTGEKVFLECVQDMDHENMFWYRQDPGLGLRLIYFSYDVKMKEKGDIPEGYSVSREKKERFSLILESASTNQTSMYLCAIRGAVGRRGEKLFFGSGTQLSVL.

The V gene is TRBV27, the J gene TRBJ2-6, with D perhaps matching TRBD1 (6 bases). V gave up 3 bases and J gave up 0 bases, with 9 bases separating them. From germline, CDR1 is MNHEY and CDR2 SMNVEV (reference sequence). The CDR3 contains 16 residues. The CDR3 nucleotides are TGTGCCAGCAGTTTTGGGGGCCACTCTGGGGCCAACGTCCTGACTTTC. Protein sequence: CASSFGGHSGANVLTF.

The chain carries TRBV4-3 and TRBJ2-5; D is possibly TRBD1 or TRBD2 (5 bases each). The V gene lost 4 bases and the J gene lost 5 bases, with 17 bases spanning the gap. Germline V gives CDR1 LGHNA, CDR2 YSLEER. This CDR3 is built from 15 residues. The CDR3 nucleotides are TGCGCCAGCAGCCCTCGGGACCGTCCCCCCGAGACCCAGTACTTC. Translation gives CASSPRDRPPETQYF.

This chain's CDR3 is CASSFSGHTEAFF. CDR3 DNA: TGTGCCAGCAGCTTCTCTGGGCACACTGAAGCTTTCTTT. J is TRBJ1-1 and V is TRBV7-2, with no clear D. V was cut by 3 bases and J by 3 bases, with 8 bases left in between. Germline V lookup: CDR1 SGHTA, CDR2 FQGNSA. There are 13 residues in the CDR3.

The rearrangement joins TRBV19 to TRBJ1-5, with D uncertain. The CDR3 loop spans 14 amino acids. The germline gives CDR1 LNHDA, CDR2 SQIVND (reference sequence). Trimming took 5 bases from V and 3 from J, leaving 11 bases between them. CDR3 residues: CASSFAGFNQPQHF. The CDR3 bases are TGTGCCAGTAGTTTCGCAGGTTTCAATCAGCCCCAGCATTTT.

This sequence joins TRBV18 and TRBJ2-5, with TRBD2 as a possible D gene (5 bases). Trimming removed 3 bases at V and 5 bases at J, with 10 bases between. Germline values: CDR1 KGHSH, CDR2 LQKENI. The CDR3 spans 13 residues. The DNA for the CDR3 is TGTGCCAGCTCACCCGAACCGGGGGAGACCCAGTACTTC. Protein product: CASSPEPGETQYF.

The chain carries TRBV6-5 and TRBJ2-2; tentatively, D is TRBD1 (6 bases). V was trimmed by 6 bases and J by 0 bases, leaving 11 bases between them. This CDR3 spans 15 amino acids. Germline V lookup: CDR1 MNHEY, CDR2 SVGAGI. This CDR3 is CASRPDRSNTGELFF. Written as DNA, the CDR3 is TGTGCCAGCAGACCGGACAGATCGAACACCGGGGAGCTGTTTTTT.

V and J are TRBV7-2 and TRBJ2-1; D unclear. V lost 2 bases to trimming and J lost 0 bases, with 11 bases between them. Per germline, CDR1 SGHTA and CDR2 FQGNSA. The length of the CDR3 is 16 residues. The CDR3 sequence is CASSLTLSLSYNEQFF. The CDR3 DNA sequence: TGTGCCAGCAGCTTAACCCTCTCCCTCTCCTACAATGAGCAGTTCTTC.

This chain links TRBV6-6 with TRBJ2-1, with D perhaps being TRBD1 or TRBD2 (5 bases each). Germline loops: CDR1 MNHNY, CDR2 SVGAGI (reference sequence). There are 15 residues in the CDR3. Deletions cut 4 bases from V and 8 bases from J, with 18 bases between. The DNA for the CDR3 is TGTGCCAGCAGTTCGGGAAGACGACAGACCGATGAGCAGTTCTTC. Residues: CASSSGRRQTDEQFF.

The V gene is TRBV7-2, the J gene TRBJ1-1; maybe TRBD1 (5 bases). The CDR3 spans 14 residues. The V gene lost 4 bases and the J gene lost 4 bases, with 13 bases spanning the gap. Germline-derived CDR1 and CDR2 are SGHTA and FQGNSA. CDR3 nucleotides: TGTGCCAGCAGCTATCAGGGAGGGCTCACTGAAGCTTTCTTT. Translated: CASSYQGGLTEAFF.

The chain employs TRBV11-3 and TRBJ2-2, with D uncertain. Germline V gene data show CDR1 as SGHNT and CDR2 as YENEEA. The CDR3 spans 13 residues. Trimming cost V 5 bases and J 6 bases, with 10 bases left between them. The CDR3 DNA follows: TGTGCCAGCAGCCGTCGTGGTTCCGGGGAGCTGTTTTTT. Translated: CASSRRGSGELFF.

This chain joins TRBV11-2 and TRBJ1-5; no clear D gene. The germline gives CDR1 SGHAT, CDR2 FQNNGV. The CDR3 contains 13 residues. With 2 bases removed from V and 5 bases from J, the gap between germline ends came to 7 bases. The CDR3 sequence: CASSLWLDQPQHF. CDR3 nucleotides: TGTGCCAGCAGCTTATGGCTCGATCAGCCCCAGCATTTT. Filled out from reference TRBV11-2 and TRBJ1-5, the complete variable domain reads EAGVAQSPRYKIIEKRQSVAFWCNPISGHATLYWYQQILGQGPKLLIQFQNNGVVDDSQLPKDRFSAERLKGVDSTLKIQPAKLEDSAVYLCASSLWLDQPQHFGDGTRLSIL.

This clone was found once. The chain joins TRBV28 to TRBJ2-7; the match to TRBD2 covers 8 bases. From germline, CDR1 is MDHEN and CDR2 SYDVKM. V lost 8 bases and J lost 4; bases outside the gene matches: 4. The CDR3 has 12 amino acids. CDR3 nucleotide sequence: TGTGCCAGCGGGAGCGGGGGATACGAGCAGTACGTC. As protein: CASGSGGYEQYV.

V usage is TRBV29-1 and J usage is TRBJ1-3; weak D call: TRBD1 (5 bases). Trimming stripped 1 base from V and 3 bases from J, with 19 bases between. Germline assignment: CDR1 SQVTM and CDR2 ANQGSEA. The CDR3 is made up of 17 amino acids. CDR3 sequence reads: CSVEGAGRKPFGNTIYF. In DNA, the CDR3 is TGCAGCGTTGAAGGGGCAGGGAGGAAACCTTTTGGAAACACCATATATTTT.

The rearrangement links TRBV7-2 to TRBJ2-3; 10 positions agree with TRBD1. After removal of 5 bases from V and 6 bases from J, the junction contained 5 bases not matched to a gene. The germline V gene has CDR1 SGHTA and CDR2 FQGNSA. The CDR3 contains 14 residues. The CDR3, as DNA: TGTGCCAGCAGCCGACAGGGGGCGTTGGATACGCAGTATTTT. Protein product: CASSRQGALDTQYF.

CDR3 amino acids: CASSLGHSNQPQHF. The CDR3 bases are TGCGCCAGCAGCTTGGGGCATAGCAATCAGCCCCAGCATTTT. The chain links TRBV5-1 to TRBJ1-5; D gene unclear. This CDR3 has 14 amino acids. The V end lost 0 bases, the J end lost 0 bases, and 4 bases lay between the germline ends. Germline CDR1 reads SGHRS; CDR2 reads YFSETQ.